The rows below give T cell receptor beta chains drawn from one sample of a study of cytomegalovirus exposure and HLA in healthy donors. The repertoire was sequenced with immunoSEQ multiplex PCR; TCRdb's copy has only in-frame clones and lacks some. Among about 160,000 clones listed, around four fifths were seen once. Material for sequencing was PBMCs. The receptors shown here come from a man aged 18 to 35 in good health and CMV-seronegative. The CDR3 runs from the conserved cysteine through the conserved F or W.

CASSTTVSSNQPQHF	TRBV19
CASSYSAGGGEQYF	TRBV6-5
CASSPGTGSEQYF	TRBV18
CASSSRGPPYEQYF	TRBV5-8
CTSSPPRTSEFAGELFF	TRBV27
CASRPGQASGEQYF	TRBV6-6
CASSPQGLANTGELFF	TRBV5-1
CASSFLAGGGGELFF	TRBV5-4
CASSWNAGYEQYF	TRBV11-2
CSAAGGTYNEQFF	TRBV29-1
CASSPGGGGTDTQYF	TRBV7-2
CASSPGGTFGDTQYF	TRBV23-1
CASSPGGGEQFF	TRBV14
CATSRDRGSSYEQYF	TRBV15
CASSLNDRSSYNEQFF	TRBV19
CASSFGGSTEAFF	TRBV27
CASSSLQGLALPYEQYF	TRBV5-6
CASSPGLKSDTQYF	TRBV7-2
CASSSPGGWPQHF	TRBV19
CASSLRGDTQYF	TRBV4-1
CASSLAPRAVLTDTQYF	TRBV11-2
CASSPGQGLYEQYF	TRBV11-2
CASSFRSDQPQHF	TRBV5-8
CASSWESLNTEAFF	TRBV2
CSVEGTSSNEQFF	TRBV29-1